This T cell receptor beta chain was recorded in a study of spatial heterogeneity in lung cancer (dated by TCRdb to 2018 to 2020). Study-level background: Beta-chain transcripts were consistently detected in greater numbers than alpha-chain transcripts, which likely reflects a higher abundance of beta-chain transcripts. The study quantitatively compared TCR alpha and beta repertoires across multiple tumor regions, matched nontumor lung and blood in non-small cell lung cancer. At surgery, both alpha and beta chains were TCR-sequenced in 220 tumor regions, approximately 64 matched nontumor lung samples and some 60 PBMC samples. Nonsynonymous mutation counts, determined by whole-exome sequencing of tumor tissue, were related to TCR repertoire features. In the raw uncorrected reads, each unique combination of TCR and UMI appeared more than ten times on average. General study outcomes and caveats: Ubiquitous expanded tumor TCRs were found in blood more often at tumor resection than at routine follow-up. Additional single-cell paired TCR alpha and beta sequencing was considered necessary to confirm, at a functional level, the hypothesis that regional TCRs recognize regional mutations.

The library was prepared using 5' RACE. Sequenced using a NextSeq 500. The TCR library protocol attached a unique molecular identifier to each TCR cDNA molecule to allow correction of PCR and sequencing errors. As for the authors' bioinformatics: Decombinator tools were used for TCR identification, UMI-based error correction and CDR3 extraction. Expanded TCRs were defined as those above a frequency of 2 per 1,000, corresponding to the top 1% of the tumor frequency distribution. Each repertoire was subsampled 100 times to 5,000 TCRs, after which Renyi diversity was computed with the R vegan package. CDR3 similarity networks were built from amino acid triplet string-kernel similarity, with CDR3s being connected when pairwise similarity was above 0.82. TCRdb reprocessed the public reads (quality trimming at Q25 with fastp, clone calling with MiXCR) and kept in-frame beta chains. CDR3 protein sequences are deduplicated, and each keeps its most common genes and DNA. These V and J calls rely on TCRdb rather than the paper's analysis. The sample includes tens of thousands of distinct CDR3 sequences, with approximately 12% observed a single time. Of the sample, just over 40% falls within the top ten clones.

With regard to this clonotype: Its recognized antigen is unknown. Base quality data are lacking; no much larger clone is found one base away.

The time point label of this sample denotes: sample taken at primary tumor resection. The donors were about 65 patients from the lung TRACERx cohort who had early-stage, untreated non-small cell lung cancer. Without any cell sorting, TCR sequencing was performed on whole RNA extracted either from tumor and nontumor lung tissue or from cryopreserved PBMC samples. Patients were selected for TCR sequencing only if sufficient RNA was available from at least two tumor regions. Counted from cysteine to phenylalanine, this CDR3 has 16 amino acids. Just the 48-base CDR3 DNA is kept, in frame starting at base 1. Per the germline V gene (reference sequence), MNHEY is the CDR1 and SMNVEV is the CDR2. Germline trimming amounts to 3 bases on V and 8 bases on J, with 10 as the count of junction bases outside the gene matches.

The rearrangement joined TRBV27 to TRBJ2-7, with TRBD2 identical over 13 junction bases. This receptor was identified in a male donor with early-stage non-small cell lung cancer. This specimen was PBMCs, taken at surgery. The DNA sequence is as follows: TGTGCCAGCAGTTTCCCCCCCGGACTAGCGGGAGTCAAGCAGTACTTC. It encodes CASSFPPGLAGVKQYF.